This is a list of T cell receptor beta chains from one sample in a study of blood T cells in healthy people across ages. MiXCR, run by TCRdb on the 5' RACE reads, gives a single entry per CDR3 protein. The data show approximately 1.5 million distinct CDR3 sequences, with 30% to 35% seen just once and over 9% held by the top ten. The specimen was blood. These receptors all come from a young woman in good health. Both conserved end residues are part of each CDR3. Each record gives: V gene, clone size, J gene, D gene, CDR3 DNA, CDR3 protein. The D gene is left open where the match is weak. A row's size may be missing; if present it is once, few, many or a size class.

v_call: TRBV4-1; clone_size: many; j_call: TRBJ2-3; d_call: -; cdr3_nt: TGCGCCAGCATGGGGGGATTCCCTACGCAGTATTTT; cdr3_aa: CASMGGFPTQYF
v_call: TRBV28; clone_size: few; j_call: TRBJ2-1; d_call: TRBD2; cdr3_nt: TGTGCCAGCCTTGCCCCCGGGACTAGCAATGAGCAGTTCTTC; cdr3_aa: CASLAPGTSNEQFF
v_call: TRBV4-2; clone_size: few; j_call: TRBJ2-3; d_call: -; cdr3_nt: TGTGCCAGCAGCCAGGCGCCGGGACCCGAAGGCACAGATACGCAGTATTTT; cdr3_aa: CASSQAPGPEGTDTQYF
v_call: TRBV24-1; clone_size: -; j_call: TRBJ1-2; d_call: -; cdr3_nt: TGTGCCACCAGTGATTCGGGGGTAGACTATGGCTACACCTTC; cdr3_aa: CATSDSGVDYGYTF
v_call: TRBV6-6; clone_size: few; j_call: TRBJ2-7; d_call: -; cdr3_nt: TGTGCCAGCAGTTATCCGGGGAGCACTCACGAGCAGTACTTC; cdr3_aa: CASSYPGSTHEQYF
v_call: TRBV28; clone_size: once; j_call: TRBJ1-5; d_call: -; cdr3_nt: TGTGCCAGCAGCTTTCCGGGGGGTAGTCAGCCCCTGCATTTT; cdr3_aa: CASSFPGGSQPLHF
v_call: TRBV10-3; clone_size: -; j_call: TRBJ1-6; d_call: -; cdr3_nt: TGTGCCATCAGTGAGAGGGGGTGGGATTCACCCCTCCACTTT; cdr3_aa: CAISERGWDSPLHF
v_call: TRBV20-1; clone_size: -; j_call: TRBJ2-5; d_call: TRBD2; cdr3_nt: TGCAGTGCTTGCCCCAGGCGGTTAGAGCGGGAGGGTGAGACCCAGTACTTC; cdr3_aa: CSACPRRLEREGETQYF
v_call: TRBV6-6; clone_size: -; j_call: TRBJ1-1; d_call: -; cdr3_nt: TGTGCCAGCAGAAAACGGACCTTGAACACTGAAGCTTTCTTT; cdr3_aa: CASRKRTLNTEAFF
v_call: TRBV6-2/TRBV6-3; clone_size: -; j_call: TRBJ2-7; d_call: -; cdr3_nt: TGTGCCAGCCGCATGGAGCAGGGAGCCTACAAGCAGTACTTC; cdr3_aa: CASRMEQGAYKQYF
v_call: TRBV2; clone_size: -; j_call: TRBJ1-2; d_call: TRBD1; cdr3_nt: TGTGCCAGCAGACCGGACAGGGCTAACTATGACTACACCTTC; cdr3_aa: CASRPDRANYDYTF
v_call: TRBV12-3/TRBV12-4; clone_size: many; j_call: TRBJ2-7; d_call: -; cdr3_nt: TGTGCCAGCAGTATAGCGAAATACGAGCAGTACTTC; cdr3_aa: CASSIAKYEQYF
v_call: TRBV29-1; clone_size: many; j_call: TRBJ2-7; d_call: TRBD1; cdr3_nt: TGCAGCGTTGAGAGGACAGGGGGACACGAGCAGTACTTC; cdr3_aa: CSVERTGGHEQYF
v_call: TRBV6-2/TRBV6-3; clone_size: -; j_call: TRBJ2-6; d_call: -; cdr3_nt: TGTGCCAGCAGTTACTCGGGGCTGCGCTCTGGGGCCAACGTCCTGACTTTC; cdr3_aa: CASSYSGLRSGANVLTF
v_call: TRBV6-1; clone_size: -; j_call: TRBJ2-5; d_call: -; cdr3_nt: TGTGCCAGCAGTGTCGGTTACAATGAGCAGTACTTC; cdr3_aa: CASSVGYNEQYF
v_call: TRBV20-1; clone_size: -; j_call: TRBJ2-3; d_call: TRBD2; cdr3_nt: TGCAGTGCTAAGGTAGCGGGACGAAACACAGATACGCAGTATTTT; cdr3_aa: CSAKVAGRNTDTQYF
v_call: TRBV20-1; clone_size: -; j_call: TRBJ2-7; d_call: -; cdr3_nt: TGCAGTGCTCCTTGGCCGGGGGGCTCCTACAATGAGCAGTACTTC; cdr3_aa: CSAPWPGGSYNEQYF
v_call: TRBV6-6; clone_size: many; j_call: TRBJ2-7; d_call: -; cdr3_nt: TGTGCCAGCAGCCCGACAGGCGCCGAGCAGTACTTC; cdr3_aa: CASSPTGAEQYF
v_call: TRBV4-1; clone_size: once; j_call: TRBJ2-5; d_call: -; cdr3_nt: TGCGCCAGCAGCCAAGATCCACACCGGAAAGAGACCCAGTACTTC; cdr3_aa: CASSQDPHRKETQYF
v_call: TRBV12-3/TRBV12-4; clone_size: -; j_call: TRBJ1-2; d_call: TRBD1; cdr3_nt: TGTGCCAGTGCTTCCACAGGGGGCGGCTACACCTTC; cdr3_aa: CASASTGGGYTF
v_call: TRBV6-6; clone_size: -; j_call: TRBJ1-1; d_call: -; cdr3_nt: TGTGCCAGCAGTTACTACGGCAGGGGTCCGAACACTGAAGCTTTCTTT; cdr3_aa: CASSYYGRGPNTEAFF
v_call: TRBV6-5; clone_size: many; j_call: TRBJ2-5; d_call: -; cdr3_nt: TGTGCCAGCAGCCTCGAGGGGGGTATCGAGACCCAGTACTTC; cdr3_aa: CASSLEGGIETQYF
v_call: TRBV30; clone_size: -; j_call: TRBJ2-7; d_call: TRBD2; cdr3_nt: TGTGCCTCCAAGCGGGGGGGAGGACATTCCTACGAGCAGTACTTC; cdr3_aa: CASKRGGGHSYEQYF
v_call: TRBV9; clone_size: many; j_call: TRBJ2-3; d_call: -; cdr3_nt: TGTGCCAGCAGCGGTGATATAGATACGCAGTATTTT; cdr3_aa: CASSGDIDTQYF
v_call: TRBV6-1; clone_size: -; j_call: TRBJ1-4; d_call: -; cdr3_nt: TGTGCCAGCAGCCAATACGTCTCAGTGTCTGGAGGGAGGACTAATGAAAAACTGTTTTTT; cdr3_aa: CASSQYVSVSGGRTNEKLFF
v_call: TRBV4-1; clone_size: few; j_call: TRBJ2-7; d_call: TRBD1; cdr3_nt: TGCGCCAGCAGCCCTCACCCAGGGGGCTACGAGCAGTACTTC; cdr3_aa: CASSPHPGGYEQYF
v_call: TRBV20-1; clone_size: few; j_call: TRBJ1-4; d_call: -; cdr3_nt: TGCAGTGCACCTAATCCCCCGAGGGGCGAGGGAGAAAAACTGTTTTTT; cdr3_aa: CSAPNPPRGEGEKLFF
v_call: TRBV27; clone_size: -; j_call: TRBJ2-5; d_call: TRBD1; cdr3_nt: TGTGCCAGCAAGACCGGTTTGTACAGGGGTGAGGGAGAGACCCAGTACTTC; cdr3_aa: CASKTGLYRGEGETQYF
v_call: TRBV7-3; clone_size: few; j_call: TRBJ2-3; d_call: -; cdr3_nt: TGTGCCAGCAGCTTGAGCCGAATGAGTGGAGATACGCAGTATTTT; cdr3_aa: CASSLSRMSGDTQYF
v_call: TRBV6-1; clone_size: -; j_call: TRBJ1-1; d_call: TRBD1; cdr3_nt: TGTGCCGCGGAGAACAGGGGCGGGAGGAACACTGAAGCTTTCTTT; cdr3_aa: CAAENRGGRNTEAFF
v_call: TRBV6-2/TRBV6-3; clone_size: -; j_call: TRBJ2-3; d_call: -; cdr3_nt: TGTGCCAGCAGTTACCCCCCGGGGGCCCGAACCTTT; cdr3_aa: CASSYPPGARTF
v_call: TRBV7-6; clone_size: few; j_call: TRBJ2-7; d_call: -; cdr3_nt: TGTGCCAGCAGCCCTCGGATAGGGGGGCTCTACGAGCAGTACTTC; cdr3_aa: CASSPRIGGLYEQYF
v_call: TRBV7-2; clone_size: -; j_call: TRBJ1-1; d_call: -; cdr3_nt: TGTGCCAGCAGCTTAATTCGGGGGGCGGGTTTGAACACTGAAGCTTTCTTT; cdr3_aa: CASSLIRGAGLNTEAFF
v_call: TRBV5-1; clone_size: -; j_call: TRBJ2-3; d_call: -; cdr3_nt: TGCGCCTTCAGTGTGAGGGTCACAGATACGCAGTATTTT; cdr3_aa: CAFSVRVTDTQYF
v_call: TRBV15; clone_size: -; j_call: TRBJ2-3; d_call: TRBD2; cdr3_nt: TGTGCCACCAGCAGAGATCGGACTAGCGGGACCACAGATACGCAGTATTTT; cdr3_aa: CATSRDRTSGTTDTQYF
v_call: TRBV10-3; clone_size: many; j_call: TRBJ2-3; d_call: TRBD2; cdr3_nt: TGTGCCATCAGTGACTACGGGACTAGCGGGTTACGCACAGATACGCAGTATTTT; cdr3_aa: CAISDYGTSGLRTDTQYF
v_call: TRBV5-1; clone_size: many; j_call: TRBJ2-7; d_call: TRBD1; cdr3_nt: TGCGCCAGCAGCGGGAACAGGGGGCCGTACGAGCAGTACTTC; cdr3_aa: CASSGNRGPYEQYF
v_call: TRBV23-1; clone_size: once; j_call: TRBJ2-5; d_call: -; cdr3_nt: TGCGCCAGCGTTGAGGACGAGACCCAGTACTTC; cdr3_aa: CASVEDETQYF
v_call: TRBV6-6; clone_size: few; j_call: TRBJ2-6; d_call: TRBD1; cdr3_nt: TGTGCCAGCAGCCGGGACAGTGTTTTCTCTGGGGCCAACGTCCTGACTTTC; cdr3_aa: CASSRDSVFSGANVLTF
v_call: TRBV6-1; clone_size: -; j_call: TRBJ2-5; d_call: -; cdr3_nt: TGTGCCAGCAGGGATCTTCAGACCCAGTACTTC; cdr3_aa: CASRDLQTQYF
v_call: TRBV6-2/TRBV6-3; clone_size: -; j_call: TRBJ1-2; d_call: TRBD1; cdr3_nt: TGTGCCAGCAGTCCCCGTCGGACAGGGAGCTATGGCTACACCTTC; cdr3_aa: CASSPRRTGSYGYTF
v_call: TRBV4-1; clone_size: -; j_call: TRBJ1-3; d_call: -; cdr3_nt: TGCGCCAGCAGCGAAGTGGGTCCAAGCTCTGGAAACAGCATATATTTT; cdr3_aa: CASSEVGPSSGNSIYF
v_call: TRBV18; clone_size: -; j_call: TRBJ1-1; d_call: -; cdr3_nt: TGTGCCAGCTCACCTACAGGAATGGGTGAAGCTTTCTTT; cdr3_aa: CASSPTGMGEAFF
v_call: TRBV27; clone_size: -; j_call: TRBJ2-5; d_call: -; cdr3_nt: TGTGCCAGTCGCGGACTGTTACAAGGGACCCAGTACTTC; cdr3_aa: CASRGLLQGTQYF
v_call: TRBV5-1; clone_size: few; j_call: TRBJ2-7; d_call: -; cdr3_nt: TGCGCCAGCAGCCTGGGCGCGTCGGGGGCGGCCGGCAACGAGCAGTACTTC; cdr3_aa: CASSLGASGAAGNEQYF
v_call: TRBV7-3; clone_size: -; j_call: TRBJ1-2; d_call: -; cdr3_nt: TGTGCCAGCAGTTTGAAGGGGGGCTATGGCTACACCTTC; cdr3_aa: CASSLKGGYGYTF
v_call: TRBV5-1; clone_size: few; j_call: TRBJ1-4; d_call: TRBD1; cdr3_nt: TGCGCCAGCAGCTCGTCTGGACAGGGAGGAGAAAAACTGTTTTTT; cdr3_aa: CASSSSGQGGEKLFF
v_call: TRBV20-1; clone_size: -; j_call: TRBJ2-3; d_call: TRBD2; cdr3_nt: TGCAGTGCTAGAGACCCACGCGGGGGGGCCTCTACGCAGTATTTT; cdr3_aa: CSARDPRGGASTQYF
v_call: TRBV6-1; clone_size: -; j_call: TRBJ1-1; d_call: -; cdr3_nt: TGTGCCAGCAGGGGGACATGGAACACTGAAGCTTTCTTT; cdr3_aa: CASRGTWNTEAFF
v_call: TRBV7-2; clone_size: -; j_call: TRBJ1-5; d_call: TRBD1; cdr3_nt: TGTGCCAGCAGCTTAGCGGCAGGGGGCTTGCAGCCCCAGCATTTT; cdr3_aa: CASSLAAGGLQPQHF
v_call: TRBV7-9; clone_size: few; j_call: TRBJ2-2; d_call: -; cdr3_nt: TGTGCCAGCTGCTCCTGGGCTAGCAGCTACACCGGGGAGCTGTTTTTT; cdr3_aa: CASCSWASSYTGELFF
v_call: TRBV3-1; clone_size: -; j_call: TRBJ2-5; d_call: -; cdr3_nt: TGTGCCAGCAGCCTCTTGGCAGCCCCAGAGACCCAGTACTTC; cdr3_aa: CASSLLAAPETQYF
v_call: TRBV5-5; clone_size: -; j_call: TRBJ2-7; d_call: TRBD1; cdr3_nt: TGTGCCAGCAGACGTGAGTCAGGGGGCGGACTGGTTCAGCAGTACTTC; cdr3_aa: CASRRESGGGLVQQYF
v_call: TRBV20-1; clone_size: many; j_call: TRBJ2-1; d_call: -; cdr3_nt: TGCAGTGTCTCCAAAAGGGACCGCTCCTACAATGAGCAGTTCTTC; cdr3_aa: CSVSKRDRSYNEQFF